These 23 T cell receptor beta chains were all obtained from the same sample, sequenced in a study of blood T cell repertoires in COVID-19. TCRdb keeps only in-frame clones here, not all; method: immunoSEQ multiplex PCR. In the table there are roughly 200,000 clones, 85% of which are singletons. Sequencing was performed on PBMCs or T cells enriched from blood (not recorded which). These receptors came from a man aged 40-49 years who had recovered from COVID-19.

The chain combines TRBV20-1 with TRBJ2-1; a possible D gene is TRBD2 (7 bases). Germline assignment: CDR1 DFQATT and CDR2 SNEGSKA (reference sequence). The V end was cut by 3 bases, the J end by 7 bases, with 13 bases between. This CDR3 contains 13 residues. The CDR3 reads CSASVGGGNEQFF. CDR3 bases: TGCAGTGCTAGTGTGGGAGGGGGGAATGAGCAGTTCTTC.

This rearrangement joins TRBV7-9 to TRBJ2-1, with 8 bases identical to TRBD2. CDR3 length: 16 residues. The V segment lost 1 base and the J segment 8 bases; nucleotides outside the gene matches: 10. Germline V lookup: CDR1 SEHNR, CDR2 FQNEAQ (reference sequence). The CDR3 nucleotides read TGTGCCAGCAGCTTAGAAGCGGGACTAGATGGCGATGAGCAGTTCTTC. Protein: CASSLEAGLDGDEQFF. Using reference TRBV7-9 and TRBJ2-1 for the parts outside the CDR3, the full variable domain is DTGVSQNPRHKITKRGQNVTFRCDPISEHNRLYWYRQTLGQGPEFLTYFQNEAQLEKSRLLSDRFSAERPKGSFSTLEIQRTEQGDSAMYLCASSLEAGLDGDEQFFGPGTRLTVL.

The genes are TRBV2 and TRBJ1-1, with 9 bases that match TRBD1. This CDR3 has 13 amino acids. Trimming cost V 6 bases and J 5 bases; bases outside gene matches: 4. The germline CDR1 and CDR2 sequences are SNHLY and FYNNEI. CDR3 DNA sequence: TGTGCCAGCAGCGGGACAGGGCGGACTGAAGCTTTCTTT. It encodes CASSGTGRTEAFF.

V is TRBV27 and J is TRBJ1-1; 7 bases agree with TRBD1. This CDR3 is built from 15 residues. V trimming: 4 bases; J trimming: 6 bases; junction bases outside the gene matches: 11. Germline values: CDR1 MNHEY, CDR2 SMNVEV (reference sequence). The CDR3 DNA reads TGTGCCAGCAGTTCGCCTTACAGGGGTACTCCTGAAGCTTTCTTT. Protein product: CASSSPYRGTPEAFF.

The rearrangement joins TRBV9 to TRBJ2-5; TRBD1 aligns across 8 bases. From germline, CDR1 is SGDLS and CDR2 YYNGEE. V lost 0 bases and J lost 4; bases outside the gene matches: 5. The length of the CDR3 is 15 residues. CDR3 nucleotide sequence: TGTGCCAGCAGCGTAGCCTTAGACAGGGGAGAGACCCAGTACTTC. Protein sequence: CASSVALDRGETQYF.

The chain combines TRBV4-1 with TRBJ2-7; TRBD2 aligns across 9 bases. This CDR3 contains 17 residues. Germline trimming cut 0 bases from V and 2 bases from J; bases unmatched to any gene: 8. CDR1 is MGHRA, CDR2 YSYEKL, per germline. The CDR3 loop reads CASSQDWAGGPAYEQYF. The CDR3, as DNA: TGCGCCAGCAGCCAAGATTGGGCGGGAGGGCCTGCCTACGAGCAGTACTTC.

V gene TRBV4-1 combines with J gene TRBJ1-2; 7 nucleotides agree with TRBD1. This CDR3 is 15 amino acids long. Trimming took 5 bases from V and 1 from J; bases not matched to a gene: 7. Germline CDR1 and CDR2: MGHRA and YSYEKL. The CDR3 DNA sequence: TGCGCCAGCAGCACCCGACAGGGAGGTAACTATGGCTACACCTTC. It encodes CASSTRQGGNYGYTF.

The chain recombines TRBV19 with TRBJ1-2, with TRBD1 as a possible D gene (5 bases). This CDR3 comprises 14 residues. Germline values: CDR1 LNHDA, CDR2 SQIVND (reference sequence). Between the trimmed V and J ends, which lost 7 bases and 8 bases, there was a span of 20 bases. For the CDR3, the DNA is TGTGCCAGTAAGGAGACAGCAGCTGCCGGGGGCTACACCTTC. Its protein is CASKETAAAGGYTF.

The genes are TRBV10-3 and TRBJ1-1, with TRBD1 matching over 12 bases. The CDR3 contains 15 residues. Trimming took 11 bases from V and 7 from J; bases not matched to a gene: 14. Germline CDR1 and CDR2: ENHRY and SYGVKD. DNA of the CDR3: TGTGCCTCGATGGGGACAGGGGGCTGGAATGGTGAAGCTTTCTTT. Translation: CASMGTGGWNGEAFF.

CDR3 in DNA: TGTGCCAGCAGCCGTGACCCCGGGACTAACTACAATGAGCAGTTCTTC. The encoded protein is CASSRDPGTNYNEQFF. V is TRBV7-3 and J is TRBJ2-1; 7 positions agree with TRBD2. Unmatched junction bases numbered 10, after V lost 5 bases and J lost 3 bases. From germline, CDR1 is SGHTA and CDR2 FQGTGA. CDR3 size: 16 residues.

The gene calls are TRBV4-2 and TRBJ1-5; D gene ambiguous. V was pared by 0 bases and J by 0 bases, with 6 bases between. The CDR3 length is 15 residues. Germline V lookup: CDR1 LGHNA, CDR2 YNFKEQ. CDR3 DNA sequence: TGTGCCAGCAGCCAAGAAGCAAATAGCAATCAGCCCCAGCATTTT. Translating gives CASSQEANSNQPQHF.

The V gene is TRBV4-1, the J gene TRBJ2-1; TRBD2 matches at 10 bases. The CDR3 has 16 amino acids. Losses at the gene ends were 4 bases for V and 1 base for J; bases not matched to a gene: 4. CDR1 MGHRA and CDR2 YSYEKL come from the germline V gene. For the CDR3, the DNA is TGCGCCAGCAGCCCTAAGCGGGAGGGTTCCTACAATGAGCAGTTCTTC. Amino acid sequence: CASSPKREGSYNEQFF.

As DNA, the CDR3 is TGTGCCAGCAGCTTTGGGACTTCATCAACTAATGAAAAACTGTTTTTT. Protein sequence: CASSFGTSSTNEKLFF. The chain joins TRBV9 to TRBJ1-4, with D tentatively TRBD1 (5 bases). Germline CDR1 and CDR2: SGDLS and YYNGEE. Trimming cost V 4 bases and J 0 bases, with 13 bases left between them. This CDR3 is 16 amino acids long.

The chain is built from TRBV7-2 and TRBJ2-1; D is undetermined. V dropped 1 base and J dropped 8 bases, with 6 bases sitting between them. The CDR3 is 12 residues long. The V gene's germline CDR1 is SGHTA and CDR2 FQGNSA. CDR3 bases: TGTGCCAGCAGCTTAGTCCGCGATGAGCAGTTCTTC. Encoded protein: CASSLVRDEQFF.

This chain connects TRBV5-5 to TRBJ1-4, with 10 positions matching TRBD1. This CDR3 is 14 amino acids long. J lost 7 bases, V lost 3 bases, and 3 bases had no gene match. CDR1 is SGHKS, CDR2 YYEKEE, per germline (reference sequence). CDR3 loop: CASSSGTGAEKLFF. CDR3 in DNA: TGTGCCAGCAGCTCCGGGACAGGGGCTGAAAAACTGTTTTTT.

Here the CDR3 reads CASIFQGRPYEQYF. CDR3 coding DNA: TGTGCCAGCATTTTCCAGGGGCGCCCCTACGAGCAGTACTTC. The chain combines TRBV28 with TRBJ2-7; the D gene is possibly TRBD1 (6 bases). The germline V gene has CDR1 MDHEN and CDR2 SYDVKM. This CDR3 has 14 residues. V dropped 7 bases and J dropped 2 bases, with 15 bases sitting between them.

This chain links TRBV7-3 with TRBJ2-1; 11 bases match TRBD2. The V gene's germline CDR1 is SGHTA and CDR2 FQGTGA. V lost 5 bases to trimming and J lost 4 bases; unmatched junction nucleotides: 7. The CDR3 extends over 16 amino acids. The CDR3 region is CASSPAGLAVYNEQFF. Here the CDR3 DNA reads TGTGCCAGCAGCCCGGCGGGACTAGCGGTATACAATGAGCAGTTCTTC. The whole variable domain, filled in from reference TRBV7-3 and TRBJ2-1, reads GAGVSQTPSNKVTEKGKYVELRCDPISGHTALYWYRQSLGQGPEFLIYFQGTGAADDSGLPNDRFFAVRPEGSVSTLKIQRTERGDSAVYLCASSPAGLAVYNEQFFGPGTRLTVL.

J is TRBJ1-1 and V is TRBV30; D is unclear. Germline V gene lookup returns CDR1 GTSNPN and CDR2 SVGIG (reference sequence). This CDR3 comprises 11 residues. Trimming stripped 3 bases from V and 1 base from J, with 3 bases between. CDR3 amino acids: CAWRANTEAFF. As DNA, the CDR3 is TGTGCCTGGAGGGCGAACACTGAAGCTTTCTTT.

This chain uses TRBV19 with TRBJ1-1, with TRBD1 as a possible D gene (5 bases). The V end was cut by 2 bases, the J end by 0 bases, with 28 bases between. Germline assignment: CDR1 LNHDA and CDR2 SQIVND (reference sequence). This CDR3 is built from 21 residues. The CDR3 DNA is TGTGCCAGTAGTATAACCGGCCAGGGTGTAATGCGGCGAGGAATGAACACTGAAGCTTTCTTT. This gives the protein CASSITGQGVMRRGMNTEAFF.

This clone was detected ten times or more. In the same sample, other DNA sequences code for this CDR3. CDR3 protein: CASSELAGGPDTQYF. The CDR3 DNA follows: TGTGCCAGCAGTGAATTAGCGGGAGGGCCAGATACGCAGTATTTT. The chain couples TRBV6-1 to TRBJ2-3, with TRBD2 matching over 11 bases. The CDR3 has 15 amino acids. The ends lost 2 bases at V and 4 bases at J; junction bases unmatched: 2. Germline CDR1 reads MNHNS; CDR2 reads SASEGT.

J is TRBJ2-3 and V is TRBV9; 8 positions agree with TRBD2. CDR1 SGDLS and CDR2 YYNGEE come from the germline V gene. The V segment lost 0 bases and the J segment 6 bases; nucleotides outside the gene matches: 9. This CDR3 spans 16 amino acids. The CDR3 nucleotides are TGTGCCAGCAGCGTAGAGCCGGGACTAGTCGGGGATACGCAGTATTTT. This gives the protein CASSVEPGLVGDTQYF.

This clone appeared once. The chain recombines TRBV6-5 with TRBJ1-1; the D is unclear. Germline CDR1 reads MNHEY; CDR2 reads SVGAGI. This CDR3 contains 14 residues. V lost 2 bases and J lost 4, with 11 bases in between. The CDR3 protein is CASSYRRIGTEAFF. CDR3 DNA sequence: TGTGCCAGCAGTTACCGAAGAATCGGCACTGAAGCTTTCTTT.

This chain connects TRBV29-1 to TRBJ2-2, with D perhaps matching TRBD2 (6 bases). Germline V CDR1 and CDR2: SQVTM, ANQGSEA. The CDR3 is 12 residues long. Between the trimmed V and J ends, which lost 7 bases and 7 bases, there was a span of 13 bases. CDR3 DNA: TGCAGCGCCAGTGGGGGGTTCGGGGAGCTGTTTTTT. Its protein product is CSASGGFGELFF.